This is a list of T cell receptor beta chains from one sample in a study of T cells after yellow fever vaccination. TCRdb called the 5' RACE reads again in MiXCR, with one record for every CDR3 protein. Of 120,000 or so distinct CDR3 sequences listed, 15% are singletons. The sequencing here drew on CD8+ T cells sorted from PBMCs, taken 5 days after the yellow fever booster vaccination. Receptors were obtained from a young man who received the YFV17D yellow fever vaccine. CDR3s include the opening cysteine and the closing phenylalanine or tryptophan.

J | V | CDR3
TRBJ2-2 | TRBV15 | CATSRETGAGELFF
TRBJ1-3 | TRBV7-6 | CASRPAGSGNTIYF
TRBJ1-5 | TRBV10-2 | CASSERWYGHSLYSNQPQHF
TRBJ2-3 | TRBV12-3/TRBV12-4 | CASSTGTSGGPSTDTQYF
TRBJ2-3 | TRBV9 | CASSVEGSGGDTQYF
TRBJ1-4 | TRBV7-9 | CASSFPIELQNREKLFF
TRBJ1-1 | TRBV5-1 | CASSGGRGPMNTEAFF
TRBJ2-1 | TRBV3-1 | CASSQDTSGGAGHEQFF
TRBJ1-5 | TRBV5-1 | CASSLASNQPQHF
TRBJ2-5 | TRBV7-2 | CASSHELRAGETQYF
TRBJ1-2 | TRBV29-1 | CSVELMGAGTGSLYGYTF
TRBJ2-5 | TRBV7-6 | CASMGGETQYF
TRBJ2-5 | TRBV5-5 | CASSPIRDRGQTQYF
TRBJ2-1 | TRBV20-1 | CSAREQGSINEQFF
TRBJ1-3 | TRBV6-6 | CASSEDPGELSGNTIYF
TRBJ2-5 | TRBV29-1 | CSVVGGEFGTQYF
TRBJ2-3 | TRBV20-1 | CSAPGLAGASTDTQYF
TRBJ2-3 | TRBV5-6 | CASSAGLTALPDTQYF
TRBJ2-7 | TRBV15 | CATSFGTGGYEQYF
TRBJ2-3 | TRBV18 | CASSPEAAGDFTDTQYF
TRBJ2-3 | TRBV11-2 | CASSLVGLVTDTQYF
TRBJ2-3 | TRBV7-9 | CASSPVLRGTDTQYF
TRBJ2-2 | TRBV6-5 | CASSYSKRGTGELFF
TRBJ1-1 | TRBV12-3/TRBV12-4 | CASSMTGENTEAFF
TRBJ2-3 | TRBV6-1 | CASSEASGGPRGTDTQYF
TRBJ2-5 | TRBV12-3/TRBV12-4 | CASSFGPSGGAQYF
TRBJ1-2 | TRBV7-9 | CASSLWGLQGIYGYTF
TRBJ1-2 | TRBV27 | CASKASLNYGYTF
TRBJ2-5 | TRBV20-1 | CSARVGGKETQYF
TRBJ2-3 | TRBV6-6 | CASSQGLAGAPGDTQYF
TRBJ2-1 | TRBV2 | CASSEVRGGKNEQFF
TRBJ2-1 | TRBV20-1 | CSARDRQRAYNEQFF
TRBJ2-3 | TRBV20-1 | CSARGTSLGTDTQYF
TRBJ2-7 | TRBV29-1 | CSVEGQSSYEQYF
TRBJ2-3 | TRBV6-4 | CASSDGGASTDTQYF
TRBJ2-1 | TRBV11-2 | CASAGPDSYNEQFF
TRBJ2-3 | TRBV11-2 | CASSSHGRSTDTQYF
TRBJ2-7 | TRBV5-1 | CASSLEQGIVNEQYF
TRBJ2-1 | TRBV7-9 | CASSLAGADTNEQFF
TRBJ2-3 | TRBV6-4 | CASSDSGGGADTQYF
TRBJ1-2 | TRBV29-1 | CSGTPTGAAEGYTF
TRBJ2-5 | TRBV21-1 | CASSKEAIRRVYQETQYF
TRBJ2-3 | TRBV7-6 | CASSLRQDTQYF
TRBJ2-5 | TRBV6-2/TRBV6-3 | CASSYSRTSKTQYF
TRBJ1-1 | TRBV7-2 | CASSPPDRPVTEAFF
TRBJ1-1 | TRBV29-1 | CSVPRDRGTEAFF
TRBJ2-5 | TRBV27 | CASRNRETQYF
TRBJ2-1 | TRBV5-6 | CASSGTGANEQFF
TRBJ1-3 | TRBV5-6 | CASSPSTGGSGNTIYF
TRBJ2-3 | TRBV29-1 | CSVVDRADTQYF
TRBJ1-1 | TRBV9 | CASSARQGTNTEAFF
TRBJ1-1 | TRBV7-2 | CASSLSDGMNTEAFF
TRBJ1-6 | TRBV7-2 | CASSRWAGKDSPLHF